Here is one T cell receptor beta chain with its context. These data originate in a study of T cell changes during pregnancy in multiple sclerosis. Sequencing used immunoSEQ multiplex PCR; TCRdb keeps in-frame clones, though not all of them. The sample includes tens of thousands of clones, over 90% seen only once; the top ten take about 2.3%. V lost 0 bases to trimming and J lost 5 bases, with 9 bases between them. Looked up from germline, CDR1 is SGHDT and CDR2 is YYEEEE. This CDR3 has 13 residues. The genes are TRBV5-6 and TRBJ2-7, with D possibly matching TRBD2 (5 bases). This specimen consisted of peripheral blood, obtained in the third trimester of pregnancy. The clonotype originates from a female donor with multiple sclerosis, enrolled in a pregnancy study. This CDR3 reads CASSLGAGNEQYF. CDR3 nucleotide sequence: TGTGCCAGCAGCTTGGGGGCCGGGAACGAGCAGTACTTC.